The 14 T cell receptor beta chains given below trace back to one sample, sequenced in a study of T cell responses to AZD1222 COVID-19 vaccine. The table came from immunoSEQ multiplex PCR; TCRdb's copy has only in-frame clones and leaves some out. The data show some 120,000 clones, with roughly 85% seen just once and under 9% held by the top ten. The sequencing here drew on peripheral blood, taken on day 0 of AZD1222 vaccination. All receptors derive from an adult in good health.

This chain joins TRBV21-1 and TRBJ2-3; TRBD2 reflects the table's D call only, with no check against the DNA. TRBV21-1 is deemed a pseudogene. The CDR3 runs to 16 residues. The CDR3 nucleotides are TGTGCCAGCAGCAAAGATGGGCGGGAGGGTTCAGATACGCAGTATTTT. Its translation is CASSKDGREGSDTQYF.

CDR3 amino acids: CASSFDSINSPLHF. DNA of the CDR3: TGCGCCAGCAGCTTTGACAGCATTAATTCACCCCTCCACTTT. This rearrangement joins TRBV5-1 to TRBJ1-6, with a weak D call TRBD1 (5 bases). The CDR3 sequence is 14 residues long. V was clipped by 2 bases and J by 6 bases, with 9 bases between them. Looked up from germline, CDR1 is SGHRS and CDR2 is YFSETQ. Based on the CDR3 plus reference TRBV5-1 and TRBJ1-6, the full variable domain is KAGVTQTPRYLIKTRGQQVTLSCSPISGHRSVSWYQQTPGQGLQFLFEYFSETQRNKGNFPGRFSGRQFSNSRSEMNVSTLELGDSALYLCASSFDSINSPLHFGNGTRLTVT.

The chain carries TRBV18 and TRBJ2-2; no clear D gene. The CDR3 is made up of 14 amino acids. V was shortened by 4 bases and J by 4 bases, with 10 bases between the two germline ends. Germline V gene sequence: CDR1 KGHSH, CDR2 LQKENI. CDR3 bases: TGTGCCAGCTCACTCGGACCGCTCACCGGGGAGCTGTTTTTT. Translation: CASSLGPLTGELFF.

V gene TRBV6-5 combines with J gene TRBJ1-1; D ambiguous. The CDR3 totals 14 residues. Germline V lookup: CDR1 MNHEY, CDR2 SVGAGI. The germline V and J ends were trimmed by 6 bases and 4 bases, with 15 bases remaining between them. The CDR3 protein is CASRQSQVGTEAFF. CDR3 nucleotides: TGTGCCAGCAGACAGAGCCAGGTCGGCACTGAAGCTTTCTTT.

V usage is TRBV5-1 and J usage is TRBJ2-1, with D perhaps TRBD2 (6 bases). Germline lookup yields CDR1 SGHRS and CDR2 YFSETQ. The V end lost 4 bases, the J end lost 7 bases, and 12 bases lay between the germline ends. The CDR3 is 13 residues long. CDR3 bases: TGCGCCAGCAGCCTCGGGACTGGAAATGAGCAGTTCTTC. This sequence encodes CASSLGTGNEQFF.

The rearrangement uses TRBV18 and TRBJ1-4, with D possibly TRBD1 on 5 matching bases. Germline V gene lookup returns CDR1 KGHSH and CDR2 LQKENI. Trimming left V 3 bases short and J 8 bases short, with 7 bases between. The CDR3 covers 12 residues. The CDR3 DNA reads TGTGCCAGCTCACCGGGACCAGAAAAACTGTTTTTT. Amino acids: CASSPGPEKLFF. The variable domain in full, with the rest retrieved from reference TRBV18 and TRBJ1-4, is NAGVMQNPRHLVRRRGQEARLRCSPMKGHSHVYWYRQLPEEGLKFMVYLQKENIIDESGMPKERFSAEFPKEGPSILRIQQVVRGDSAAYFCASSPGPEKLFFGSGTQLSVL.

The V call is TRBV6-5, the J call TRBJ2-7; 9 bases align to TRBD1. Unmatched junction bases numbered 13, after V lost 7 bases and J lost 6 bases. This CDR3 region has 15 residues. Germline CDR1 is MNHEY and CDR2 is SVGAGI. The CDR3 bases are TGTGCCAGCAATAAGATGGGGACAGGGAACGGCGAGCAGTACTTC. This encodes CASNKMGTGNGEQYF.

The chain uses TRBV27 and TRBJ2-7; D not resolved. Trimming took 5 bases from V and 6 from J, leaving 17 bases between them. The germline V gene has CDR1 MNHEY and CDR2 SMNVEV (reference sequence). The CDR3 totals 14 residues. The CDR3 loop is CASSPKVIWAEQYF. The CDR3 coding sequence is TGTGCCAGCAGTCCCAAGGTAATATGGGCCGAGCAGTACTTC.

The rearrangement links TRBV6-6 to TRBJ2-4; TRBD2 might be the D (6 bases). The ends were cut back, 2 bases at V and 3 bases at J, with 14 bases in the middle. The CDR3 is 16 residues long. The germline V gene has CDR1 MNHNY and CDR2 SVGAGI (reference sequence). In DNA, the CDR3 is TGTGCCAGCAGTTACCTGGGGGGTTTGGGCAAAAACATTCAGTACTTC. Its translation is CASSYLGGLGKNIQYF.

This chain connects TRBV3-1 (or the pseudogene TRBV3-2) to TRBJ2-7; D gene unclear. V lost 2 bases and J 6 bases, leaving 11 bases between the germline ends. Per germline, CDR1 LGHDT and CDR2 YNNKEL (reference sequence). The CDR3 is 13 residues long. Here the CDR3 reads CASSQLRGGEQYF. The CDR3 nucleotides read TGTGCCAGCAGCCAATTGAGAGGCGGCGAGCAGTACTTC.

The chain combines TRBV9 with TRBJ2-3; no definite D call. Germline loops: CDR1 SGDLS, CDR2 YYNGEE. The CDR3 is 19 amino acids. Trimming pared 1 base from V and 0 bases from J, leaving 21 bases between. The CDR3 loop reads CASSVFPTDGGLSTDTQYF. The CDR3 DNA reads TGTGCCAGCAGCGTATTCCCAACGGACGGCGGATTGAGCACAGATACGCAGTATTTT.

The chain joins TRBV7-9 to TRBJ1-1; 8 bases map to TRBD1. The junction had 12 bases not matched to a gene; V was cut back by 1 base and J by 8 bases. This CDR3 spans 16 amino acids. Germline V gene sequence: CDR1 SEHNR, CDR2 FQNEAQ (reference sequence). The CDR3: CASSLVGWGQAPEAFF. DNA of the CDR3: TGTGCCAGCAGCTTAGTGGGGTGGGGACAGGCGCCGGAAGCTTTCTTT.

The chain has TRBV29-1 and TRBJ1-2, with TRBD1 identical over 7 bases. This CDR3 is built from 15 residues. V lost 0 bases and J lost 2; bases outside the gene matches: 6. Germline assignment: CDR1 SQVTM and CDR2 ANQGSEA. The CDR3 spells CSVEDRDSSNYGYTF. CDR3 sequence (DNA): TGCAGCGTTGAAGACCGGGACAGCTCAAACTATGGCTACACCTTC.

This CDR3 reads CASSLWSRGSHGYTF. DNA for the CDR3: TGTGCCAGCAGTTTATGGTCCAGGGGGAGTCATGGCTACACCTTC. The chain employs TRBV27 and TRBJ1-2, with 7 bases identical to TRBD1. V shed 1 base and J 6 bases; nucleotides not matched to a gene: 8. This CDR3 region has 15 residues. Germline loops: CDR1 MNHEY, CDR2 SMNVEV (reference sequence).